Below, 30 T cell receptor beta chains from the same sample are listed, as sequenced in a study of blood T cell repertoires in COVID-19. The method was immunoSEQ multiplex PCR; TCRdb's version includes in-frame clones alone and lacks a portion of them. The table records over 75,000 clones, roughly 85% of them present only once. The specimen was peripheral blood. Source of these receptors: a human donor in a cohort sampled during active COVID-19.

This clone has only one observation. The J gene is TRBJ2-3, the V gene TRBV7-3, with TRBD2 matching 13 bases. The CDR3 length is 17 residues. V lost 2 bases to trimming and J lost 4 bases; unmatched junction nucleotides: 6. Germline loops: CDR1 SGHTA, CDR2 FQGTGA. CDR3 amino acids: CASSLSRLAGGPDTQYF. The CDR3 DNA reads as TGTGCCAGCAGCTTATCGAGACTAGCGGGAGGTCCAGATACGCAGTATTTT. Full variable domain (missing parts from reference TRBV7-3 and TRBJ2-3): GAGVSQTPSNKVTEKGKYVELRCDPISGHTALYWYRQSLGQGPEFLIYFQGTGAADDSGLPNDRFFAVRPEGSVSTLKIQRTERGDSAVYLCASSLSRLAGGPDTQYFGPGTRLTVL.

The V and J genes are TRBV6-5 and TRBJ1-1; TRBD1 matches 8 bases. The CDR3 is 13 amino acids. V lost 6 bases, J lost 4 bases, and 4 bases stayed unmatched. The germline gives CDR1 MNHEY, CDR2 SVGAGI. CDR3 residues: CASSRTGRTEAFF. Here the CDR3 DNA reads TGTGCCAGCAGCAGGACAGGGCGCACTGAAGCTTTCTTT.

For the CDR3, the DNA is TGCAGCGTTGCGGACAGTATAAACTATGGCTACACCTTC. This encodes CSVADSINYGYTF. The chain is built from TRBV29-1 and TRBJ1-2; D might be TRBD1 (6 bases). V was cut by 4 bases and J by 2 bases, with 11 bases left in between. The CDR3 spans 13 residues. Germline CDR1 and CDR2: SQVTM and ANQGSEA.

The rearrangement joins TRBV5-1 to TRBJ1-1, with 9 bases lining up with TRBD1. V shed 0 bases and J 4 bases; nucleotides not matched to a gene: 7. The CDR3 is 16 amino acids. CDR1 SGHRS and CDR2 YFSETQ come from the germline V gene. The CDR3 DNA follows: TGCGCCAGCAGCTTGGACAGGGGGCTGTTTGGCACTGAAGCTTTCTTT. Amino acid sequence: CASSLDRGLFGTEAFF.

V usage is TRBV10-1 and J usage is TRBJ2-1, with a possible D match to TRBD1 (7 bases). V lost 3 bases and J 3 bases, leaving 9 bases between the germline ends. Per the germline V gene, CDR1 is WNHNN and CDR2 is SYGVQD (reference sequence). The CDR3 sequence is 14 residues long. In nucleotides, the CDR3 is TGCGCCAGCAGTGACAGGGGGGTCTACAATGAGCAGTTCTTC. This translates into CASSDRGVYNEQFF.

The chain has TRBV6-5 and TRBJ2-1, with 11 bases matching TRBD2. V lost 6 bases to trimming and J lost 9 bases; unmatched junction nucleotides: 7. This CDR3 comprises 14 residues. Per germline, CDR1 MNHEY and CDR2 SVGAGI. CDR3 DNA: TGTGCCAGCAGGGTAGCGGGAGGGCTAAGTGAGCAGTTCTTC. Its translation: CASRVAGGLSEQFF.

The gene calls are TRBV15 and TRBJ2-7; D is uncertain. Germline values: CDR1 LNHNV, CDR2 YYDKDF (reference sequence). V was trimmed by 5 bases and J by 0 bases, leaving 5 bases between them. The CDR3 consists of 12 residues. The CDR3 DNA reads as TGTGCCACCAGCTCCCTCTCCTACGAGCAGTACTTC. This encodes CATSSLSYEQYF.

This sequence joins TRBV28 and TRBJ2-2; D might be TRBD2 (5 bases). This CDR3 comprises 13 residues. The germline V gene encodes CDR1 MDHEN and CDR2 SYDVKM. Trimming took 4 bases from V and 2 from J, leaving 5 bases between them. CDR3 coding DNA: TGTGCCAGCAGTTCGGGAAACACCGGGGAGCTGTTTTTT. It translates to CASSSGNTGELFF.

This chain uses TRBV6-6 with TRBJ1-1, with 8 positions matching TRBD1. This CDR3 is built from 14 residues. CDR1 is MNHNY and CDR2 is SVGAGI in the germline V gene (reference sequence). J gave up 4 bases and V 2 bases, and 3 bases lay outside the gene matches. The CDR3 DNA reads as TGTGCCAGCAGTTACGACAGGGGTAGCACTGAAGCTTTCTTT. It codes for CASSYDRGSTEAFF.

The V and J genes are TRBV10-1 and TRBJ2-7; 8 bases fit TRBD1. V was pared by 6 bases and J by 2 bases, with 6 bases of the junction left unmatched. The germline V gene encodes CDR1 WNHNN and CDR2 SYGVQD (reference sequence). The CDR3 runs 14 residues. For the CDR3, the DNA is TGCGCCAGCAGAGGGACAGGTCCAACCTACGAGCAGTACTTC. Protein: CASRGTGPTYEQYF.

V is TRBV29-1 and J is TRBJ2-7, with D possibly matching TRBD2 (5 bases). From germline, CDR1 is SQVTM and CDR2 ANQGSEA. CDR3 size: 13 residues. Trimming pared 6 bases from V and 1 base from J, leaving 13 bases between. The CDR3 DNA sequence: TGCAGCGTCACCCCGGGGAGTTCCTACGAGCAGTACTTC. It yields the protein CSVTPGSSYEQYF.

Concerning this clone itself: Other DNA sequences within the sample encode an identical CDR3. This sequence joins TRBV28 and TRBJ1-5; TRBD1 aligns across 9 bases. V was clipped by 6 bases and J by 4 bases; unmatched bases: 7. The germline V gene has CDR1 MDHEN and CDR2 SYDVKM. The length of the CDR3 is 15 residues. CDR3 bases: TGTGCCAGCAGACGGGACAGGGTCTCAAATCAGCCCCAGCATTTT. Amino acid sequence: CASRRDRVSNQPQHF.

The count of this clone is one. The chain is built from TRBV11-2 and TRBJ1-1; D not resolved. Germline V gene sequence: CDR1 SGHAT, CDR2 FQNNGV. The CDR3 is 12 residues long. V gave up 3 bases and J gave up 1 base, with 3 bases separating them. CDR3 amino acids: CASSFGNTEAFF. The CDR3 nucleotides are TGTGCCAGCAGCTTCGGGAACACTGAAGCTTTCTTT.

CDR3 amino acids: CAIGDNSYEQYF. The CDR3 DNA reads TGTGCCATCGGGGACAACTCCTACGAGCAGTACTTC. V is TRBV7-9 and J is TRBJ2-7, with a possible D match to TRBD1 (6 bases). CDR1 and CDR2 from the germline V gene are SEHNR and FQNEAQ (reference sequence). The V end was cut by 10 bases, the J end by 0 bases, with 10 bases between. The CDR3 is 12 residues long.

The genes are TRBV20-1 and TRBJ2-1; D perhaps matches TRBD1 (6 bases). V dropped 6 bases and J dropped 6 bases, with 18 bases sitting between them. There are 14 residues in the CDR3. Germline loops: CDR1 DFQATT, CDR2 SNEGSKA (reference sequence). The CDR3 loop reads CSASTGFSSNEQFF. Written as DNA, the CDR3 is TGCAGTGCCAGTACAGGGTTTTCTAGCAATGAGCAGTTCTTC.

This chain connects TRBV12-3 or TRBV12-4 to TRBJ1-4; D unresolved. V was pared by 3 bases and J by 8 bases, with 10 bases between. The CDR3 totals 13 residues. The CDR3 DNA follows: TGTGCCAGCAGTTTCGGACTTGAAGAAAAACTGTTTTTT. Protein sequence: CASSFGLEEKLFF.

The genes are TRBV6-2 or TRBV6-3 and TRBJ1-2; weak D call: TRBD1 (5 bases). Germline V gene data show CDR1 as MNHEY and CDR2 as SVGEGT. Trimming took 2 bases from V and 7 from J, leaving 14 bases between them. The CDR3 runs to 14 residues. CDR3: CASSYPWQGVGYTF. DNA for the CDR3: TGTGCCAGCAGTTACCCCTGGCAGGGTGTTGGCTACACCTTC.

This chain links TRBV15 with TRBJ1-5; a possible D gene is TRBD1 (5 bases). This CDR3 has 15 amino acids. V lost 0 bases, J lost 4 bases, and 10 bases lay in between. CDR1 and CDR2 (germline): LNHNV, YYDKDF (reference sequence). The CDR3: CATSRDTGGNQPQHF. CDR3 nucleotides: TGTGCCACCAGCAGAGATACCGGGGGAAATCAGCCCCAGCATTTT.

The sample holds a few counts of this clone. The rearrangement joins TRBV27 to TRBJ2-7; D gene uncertain. The CDR3 loop spans 13 amino acids. Germline assignment: CDR1 MNHEY and CDR2 SMNVEV (reference sequence). Trimming cost V 3 bases and J 6 bases, with 12 bases left between them. The CDR3 region has the DNA TGTGCCAGCAGTTTCACCCTAAGCACCGAGCAGTACTTC. Translation gives CASSFTLSTEQYF.

The chain links TRBV9 to TRBJ2-7, with 10 bases lining up with TRBD2. There are 15 residues in the CDR3. Germline V lookup: CDR1 SGDLS, CDR2 YYNGEE. With V trimmed by 4 bases and J by 2 bases, 6 bases remained unmatched. The CDR3 loop reads CASSSLAGLAYEQYF. Written as DNA, the CDR3 is TGTGCCAGCAGCTCACTAGCGGGACTCGCCTACGAGCAGTACTTC.

The J gene is TRBJ2-7, the V gene TRBV30, with D possibly TRBD2 on 6 matching bases. CDR1 is GTSNPN and CDR2 is SVGIG in the germline V gene (reference sequence). The V and J ends lost 5 bases and 0 bases respectively, with 17 bases between them. The CDR3 extends over 15 amino acids. CDR3 sequence: CAWGGKTRPSYEQYF. The CDR3 DNA reads TGTGCCTGGGGTGGAAAGACTAGGCCCTCCTACGAGCAGTACTTC.

J is TRBJ2-7 and V is TRBV19, with D possibly being TRBD1 (6 bases). The V end lost 0 bases, the J end lost 6 bases, and 12 bases lay between the germline ends. Germline assignment: CDR1 LNHDA and CDR2 SQIVND (reference sequence). This CDR3 region has 14 residues. CDR3: CASSIEQGVGEQYF. The CDR3 nucleotides are TGTGCCAGTAGTATAGAACAGGGTGTGGGCGAGCAGTACTTC.

This rearrangement joins TRBV6-2 or TRBV6-3 to TRBJ2-7; D may be TRBD2 (6 bases). CDR1 and CDR2 (germline): MNHEY, SVGEGT. CDR3 length equals 17 residues. Between the trimmed V and J ends, which lost 2 bases and 5 bases, there was a span of 22 bases. The CDR3 loop is CASSYVSQRLGRNEQYF. In DNA, the CDR3 is TGTGCCAGCAGTTACGTCTCCCAGAGACTAGGTCGGAACGAGCAGTACTTC.

CDR3 coding DNA: TGCGCCAGCAGTTCCTTTAGCGGGGAAGCTTACAATGAGCAGTTCTTC. Amino acid sequence: CASSSFSGEAYNEQFF. The chain is built from TRBV5-1 and TRBJ2-1; 8 bases are a match to TRBD2. The CDR3 length is 16 residues. V gave up 5 bases and J gave up 4 bases; unmatched junction bases: 11. Germline values: CDR1 SGHRS, CDR2 YFSETQ.

This chain uses TRBV18 with TRBJ1-5; D perhaps matches TRBD1 (6 bases). Germline values: CDR1 KGHSH, CDR2 LQKENI. Trimming stripped 3 bases from V and 0 bases from J, with 18 bases between. This CDR3 comprises 18 residues. CDR3 sequence: CASSPRVVRGNSNQPQHF. The CDR3 coding sequence is TGTGCCAGCTCACCGAGAGTTGTCAGGGGCAATAGCAATCAGCCCCAGCATTTT.

The CDR3 sequence is CASSQDRASGAFNTGELFF. For the CDR3, the DNA is TGTGCCAGCAGCCAAGACCGGGCTAGCGGGGCGTTTAACACCGGGGAGCTGTTTTTT. The gene calls are TRBV3-1 (or the pseudogene TRBV3-2) and TRBJ2-2; 9 bases map to TRBD2. The CDR3 is 19 residues long. V trimming: 0 bases; J trimming: 2 bases; junction bases outside the gene matches: 10. The germline V gene encodes CDR1 LGHDT and CDR2 YNNKEL (reference sequence).

V usage is TRBV5-1 and J usage is TRBJ2-7; 8 bases map to TRBD2. V trimming: 0 bases; J trimming: 2 bases; junction bases outside the gene matches: 4. Germline V gene data show CDR1 as SGHRS and CDR2 as YFSETQ. This CDR3 has 15 residues. The CDR3 loop reads CASSLESGSTYEQYF. CDR3 sequence (DNA): TGCGCCAGCAGCTTGGAGAGCGGGAGTACCTACGAGCAGTACTTC.

Here the CDR3 DNA reads TGCGCCAGCAGCCCAACAGGGGTGACGAACACTGAAGCTTTCTTT. Amino acids: CASSPTGVTNTEAFF. The V gene is TRBV5-1, the J gene TRBJ1-1; 7 bases line up with TRBD1. The length of the CDR3 is 15 residues. CDR1 SGHRS and CDR2 YFSETQ come from the germline V gene. With V trimmed by 4 bases and J by 1 base, 7 bases remained unmatched.

Comment on this clone: In the same sample, other DNA sequences code for this CDR3. The V gene is TRBV7-2, the J gene TRBJ1-1; no clear D. Germline-derived CDR1 and CDR2 are SGHTA and FQGNSA. Trimming shortened V by 2 bases and J by 1 base, and 5 bases separated the two germline ends. The CDR3 has 13 amino acids. The CDR3 DNA reads TGTGCCAGCAGCTTAACTGAGAACACTGAAGCTTTCTTT. Translating gives CASSLTENTEAFF.

The chain joins TRBV3-1 (or the pseudogene TRBV3-2) to TRBJ1-5; TRBD1 aligns across 8 bases. This CDR3 is 17 amino acids long. V lost 3 bases to trimming and J lost 0 bases; unmatched junction nucleotides: 7. Germline CDR1 reads LGHDT; CDR2 reads YNNKEL (reference sequence). The CDR3: CASSQGGDRYSNQPQHF. The CDR3 nucleotides are TGTGCCAGCAGCCAGGGGGGGGACAGGTATAGCAATCAGCCCCAGCATTTT.